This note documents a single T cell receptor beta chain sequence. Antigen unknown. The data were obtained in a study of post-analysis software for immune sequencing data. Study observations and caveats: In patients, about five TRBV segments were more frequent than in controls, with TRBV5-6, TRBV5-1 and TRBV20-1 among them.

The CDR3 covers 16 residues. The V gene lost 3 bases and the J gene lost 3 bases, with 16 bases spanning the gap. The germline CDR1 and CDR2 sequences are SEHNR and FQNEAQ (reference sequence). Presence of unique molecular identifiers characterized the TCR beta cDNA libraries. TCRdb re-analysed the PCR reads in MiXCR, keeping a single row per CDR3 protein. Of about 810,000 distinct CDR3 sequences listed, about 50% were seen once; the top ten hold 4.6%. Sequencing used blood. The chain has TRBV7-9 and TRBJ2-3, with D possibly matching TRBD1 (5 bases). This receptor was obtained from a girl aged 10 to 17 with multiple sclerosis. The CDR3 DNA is TGTGCCAGCAGCTTCCCTTTGAAGGGGTCGACAGATACGCAGTATTTT. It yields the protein CASSFPLKGSTDTQYF.